This T cell receptor beta chain was sequenced in a study of T cell responses to AZD1222 COVID-19 vaccine. Study as a whole: Samples with a second dose at about 4 or about 12 weeks were pooled together. General observations from the study: Along spike, vaccine-associated CD4 TCRs were found throughout, with dominance at 160-218 and 743-854. Clonal diversity may have been underestimated in mostly white British donors. Spike-specific TCR depth and breadth grew after two AZD1222 doses.

Clones were sequenced by immunoSEQ multiplex PCR, and TCRdb holds only the in-frame ones, with some missing. The sample has 150,000 to 200,000 clones, roughly 92% seen once; the top ten hold about 1.6%. The germline gives CDR1 MNHEY, CDR2 SMNVEV (reference sequence). The ends were cut back, 8 bases at V and 0 bases at J, with 11 bases in the middle. This CDR3 is 13 amino acids long. On this clone itself: Its specificity is unknown.

The TCR comes from an adult in good health. The chain is built from TRBV27 and TRBJ2-7, with no clear D. Here the sequenced sample was peripheral blood, taken on day 0 of AZD1222 vaccination. In nucleotides, the CDR3 is TGTGCCAGCGCCAGAGGTAGCTCCTACGAGCAGTACTTC. Translated: CASARGSSYEQYF.